These 8 T cell receptor beta chains were sequenced from one sample in a study of blood T cells in healthy people across ages. A J-beta primer mix and a sample-barcoded 5' primer were used in a second PCR of roughly 6 to 12 cycles. MiXCR, applied by TCRdb to the 5' RACE reads, yields one record per CDR3 protein. The table shows more than 1,000,000 distinct CDR3 sequences, with approximately 26% occurring only once. The same specimen was also included in a second study, on T cells of mothers and their children.

Source material: blood. All receptors derive from a girl aged 2 to 10 in good health.

CDR3 in amino acids: CASSQDPTYEQYF. The DNA for the CDR3 is TGTGCCAGCAGCCAAGATCCCACCTACGAGCAGTACTTC. The chain has TRBV4-2 and TRBJ2-5; D is unclear. The end of the DNA aligns better with TRBJ2-7, so the J call may be wrong. CDR3 length equals 13 residues. Germline V gene data show CDR1 as LGHNA and CDR2 as YNFKEQ.

In this sample, this clonotype turned up a few times. The gene calls are TRBV12-3 or TRBV12-4 and TRBJ2-1, with D possibly matching TRBD2 (6 bases). This CDR3 region has 14 residues. V lost 6 bases and J 5 bases, leaving 14 bases between the germline ends. CDR3 nucleotide sequence: TGTGCCAGCAGACCCCTCAGACTAGACAATGAGCAGTTCTTC. This sequence encodes CASRPLRLDNEQFF.

The CDR3 nucleotides are TGTGCCAGCAGTTTAGGCGGGACGGCTGAAGCTTTCTTT. Its translation is CASSLGGTAEAFF. The chain has TRBV27 and TRBJ1-1, with D maybe TRBD1 (5 bases). V gave up 2 bases and J gave up 6 bases, with 10 bases separating them. Germline V gives CDR1 MNHEY, CDR2 SMNVEV (reference sequence). The CDR3 contains 13 residues.

The chain couples TRBV5-1 to TRBJ2-1; 10 nucleotides line up with TRBD1. The CDR3 contains 15 residues. Germline CDR1 reads SGHRS; CDR2 reads YFSETQ. J was trimmed by 8 bases and V by 4 bases; bases with no gene match: 9. DNA of the CDR3: TGCGCCAGCAGCAGGGACGGGACAGGGGTGGATGAGCAGTTCTTC. Translated, it gives CASSRDGTGVDEQFF.

J is TRBJ1-2 and V is TRBV11-3, with D tentatively TRBD1 (5 bases). Trimming took off 5 bases at V and 8 bases at J, with 12 bases between the two ends. Germline CDR1 and CDR2: SGHNT and YENEEA. The CDR3 totals 12 residues. CDR3 protein: CASSQGEVGYTF. DNA of the CDR3: TGTGCCAGCAGCCAAGGGGAGGTGGGCTACACCTTC.

This clonotype occurred a few times. This chain joins TRBV27 and TRBJ2-3; D remains unclear. V lost 6 bases and J 5 bases, leaving 12 bases between the germline ends. Germline CDR1 and CDR2: MNHEY and SMNVEV (reference sequence). The CDR3 has 13 residues. The CDR3 coding sequence is TGTGCCAGCAGCCCCTCATGGTTAGATACGCAGTATTTT. Translation: CASSPSWLDTQYF.

The CDR3 loop is CASSQASANYMGSYNEQFF. The CDR3 DNA reads as TGCGCCAGCAGCCAAGCAAGCGCCAACTATATGGGTTCCTACAATGAGCAGTTCTTC. The V call is TRBV4-1, the J call TRBJ2-1; D unresolved. V gave up 1 base and J gave up 1 base, with 20 bases separating them. The germline V gene has CDR1 MGHRA and CDR2 YSYEKL. The CDR3 spans 19 residues.

The gene calls are TRBV12-3 or TRBV12-4 and TRBJ1-2; no clear D gene. V lost 1 base, J lost 6 bases, and 9 bases lay in between. The CDR3 has 13 residues. The DNA for the CDR3 is TGTGCCAGCAGTTTAGTAAGAGGGAATGGCTACACCTTC. Protein product: CASSLVRGNGYTF.